This record looks at one TCR beta chain sequence and its context. Some clones are missing from TCRdb's copy, which holds only in-frame ones; the method was immunoSEQ multiplex PCR. The table shows some 130,000 clones, with approximately 82% occurring only once. This record comes from a study of cytomegalovirus exposure and HLA in healthy donors. Trimming shortened V by 3 bases and J by 0 bases, and 8 bases separated the two germline ends. CDR1 KGHSH and CDR2 LQKENI come from the germline V gene. The CDR3 loop spans 14 amino acids. The receptor was derived from a man aged 30-40 years in good health and CMV-seropositive. The sample consisted of PBMCs. The chain combines TRBV18 with TRBJ1-1; D gene uncertain. This CDR3 reads CASSPYSMNTEAFF. The CDR3, as DNA: TGTGCCAGCTCACCCTATAGCATGAACACTGAAGCTTTCTTT.